Listed here are 22 T cell receptor beta chains from one sample, sequenced in a study of T cell responses to AZD1222 COVID-19 vaccine. Using immunoSEQ multiplex PCR, the repertoire was profiled, and TCRdb retains in-frame clones only, with some absent. The sample has some 99,000 clones, over 75% seen once. Sequenced here: peripheral blood, sampled 28 days after the second AZD1222 dose. These receptors all stem from an adult who received the AZD1222 COVID-19 vaccine.

This clone was counted between two and nine times. The genes are TRBV12-5 and TRBJ2-1; TRBD2 matches 7 bases. The CDR3 is 16 residues long. The germline V gene has CDR1 LGHNT and CDR2 FRNRAP. Unmatched junction bases numbered 12, after V lost 5 bases and J lost 5 bases. The CDR3 sequence: CASGTTRERGDNEQFF. The CDR3 bases are TGTGCTAGTGGTACTACGCGGGAGAGGGGCGACAATGAGCAGTTCTTC.

The rearrangement links TRBV10-3 to TRBJ1-1, with 10 nucleotides matching TRBD1. V lost 4 bases, J lost 6 bases, and 5 bases stayed unmatched. This CDR3 is built from 14 residues. The germline gives CDR1 ENHRY, CDR2 SYGVKD. The CDR3 spells CAISGQGAKAEAFF. The CDR3, as DNA: TGTGCCATCAGTGGACAGGGGGCGAAGGCTGAAGCTTTCTTT.

This chain's CDR3 is CASSLGLDQPQHF. CDR3 bases: TGTGCCAGCAGCTTAGGGTTGGATCAGCCCCAGCATTTT. The chain has TRBV7-6 and TRBJ1-5, with no clear D. V lost 1 base and J lost 5, with 6 bases in between. This CDR3 has 13 residues. The germline gives CDR1 SGHVS, CDR2 FNYEAQ.

The rearrangement uses TRBV6-2 or TRBV6-3 and TRBJ2-3, with D possibly being TRBD1 (6 bases). V lost 6 bases to trimming and J lost 0 bases, with 13 bases between them. There are 15 residues in the CDR3. CDR1 and CDR2 (germline): MNHEY, SVGEGT. The CDR3 DNA is TGTGCCAGCAGCGAGGTCCAGGGGAGCACAGATACGCAGTATTTT. This sequence encodes CASSEVQGSTDTQYF.

The V and J genes are TRBV9 and TRBJ2-5; 14 nucleotides align to TRBD2. Germline V CDR1 and CDR2: SGDLS, YYNGEE. This CDR3 contains 16 residues. The V and J ends lost 4 bases and 4 bases, in that order; junction bases with no gene match: 6. CDR3 nucleotide sequence: TGTGCCAGCAGCCCTAGGACTAGCGGGAGGAGAGAGACCCAGTACTTC. It yields the protein CASSPRTSGRRETQYF.

Judged by abundance, this clone is medium-sized. CDR3 protein: CASSYSMADTQYF. As DNA, the CDR3 is TGTGCCAGCAGTTACTCGATGGCAGATACGCAGTATTTT. The rearrangement uses TRBV6-2 or TRBV6-3 and TRBJ2-3, with unresolved D. The CDR3 is 13 amino acids. CDR1 and CDR2 from the germline V gene are MNHEY and SVGEGT. Trimming left V 0 bases short and J 4 bases short, with 5 bases between.

The chain uses TRBV7-2 and TRBJ1-1, with D uncertain. Germline V gene data show CDR1 as SGHTA and CDR2 as FQGNSA. Trimming cost V 1 base and J 5 bases, with 11 bases left between them. The CDR3 length is 14 residues. CDR3 in amino acids: CASSLGAGMTEAFF. In nucleotides, the CDR3 is TGTGCCAGCAGCTTAGGGGCAGGAATGACTGAAGCTTTCTTT.

The chain combines TRBV3-1 (or the pseudogene TRBV3-2) with TRBJ1-3, with 7 bases that match TRBD1. Looked up from germline, CDR1 is LGHDT and CDR2 is YNNKEL (reference sequence). V lost 1 base, J lost 1 base, and 1 base stayed unmatched. This CDR3 contains 15 residues. CDR3 residues: CASSQGQGSGNTIYF. In DNA, the CDR3 is TGTGCCAGCAGCCAAGGACAGGGATCTGGAAACACCATATATTTT.

V gene TRBV28 combines with J gene TRBJ2-7; 10 nucleotides align to TRBD2. Germline trimming cut 4 bases from V and 3 bases from J; bases unmatched to any gene: 9. The length of the CDR3 is 16 residues. The germline gives CDR1 MDHEN, CDR2 SYDVKM. The CDR3 DNA follows: TGTGCCAGCAGTTGGGGTAAATGGACTAGCGGCTACGAGCAGTACTTC. Encoded protein: CASSWGKWTSGYEQYF.

J is TRBJ2-2 and V is TRBV27; a weak D match, TRBD2 (6 bases). The CDR3 consists of 15 residues. Germline loops: CDR1 MNHEY, CDR2 SMNVEV (reference sequence). The V gene lost 2 bases and the J gene lost 5 bases, with 12 bases spanning the gap. DNA of the CDR3: TGTGCCAGCAGTTTAAACCACGGAGGGACCGGGGAGCTGTTTTTT. Protein product: CASSLNHGGTGELFF.

The chain combines TRBV7-2 with TRBJ1-2, with 12 bases fitting TRBD1. Trimming at V came to 1 base and at J to 4 bases, leaving 1 base not matched to a gene. Germline loops: CDR1 SGHTA, CDR2 FQGNSA. This CDR3 region has 15 residues. The CDR3 DNA reads TGTGCCAGCAGCTTAGAGGGACAGGGGGCCTATGGCTACACCTTC. Translated, it gives CASSLEGQGAYGYTF.

V is TRBV14 and J is TRBJ1-1; tentative D call: TRBD1 (6 bases). Germline V gene sequence: CDR1 SGHDN, CDR2 FVKESK. V lost 4 bases and J 1 base, leaving 10 bases between the germline ends. The CDR3 spans 14 residues. CDR3 loop: CASSLRGGNTEAFF. In DNA, the CDR3 is TGTGCCAGCAGCCTGAGAGGGGGGAACACTGAAGCTTTCTTT. Full variable domain (rest looked up from reference TRBV14 and TRBJ1-1): EAGVTQFPSHSVIEKGQTVTLRCDPISGHDNLYWYRRVMGKEIKFLLHFVKESKQDESGMPNNRFLAERTGGTYSTLKVQPAELEDSGVYFCASSLRGGNTEAFFGQGTRLTVV.

V is TRBV5-1 and J is TRBJ2-7; possible D gene TRBD1, 5 bases. From germline, CDR1 is SGHRS and CDR2 YFSETQ. V was clipped by 4 bases and J by 7 bases, with 9 bases between them. The CDR3 spans 11 residues. The CDR3 bases are TGCGCCAGCAGCCAACAGGAAGAGCAGTACTTC. This codes for CASSQQEEQYF. Based on the CDR3 plus reference TRBV5-1 and TRBJ2-7, the full variable domain is KAGVTQTPRYLIKTRGQQVTLSCSPISGHRSVSWYQQTPGQGLQFLFEYFSETQRNKGNFPGRFSGRQFSNSRSEMNVSTLELGDSALYLCASSQQEEQYFGPGTRLTVT.

The chain links TRBV12-3 or TRBV12-4 to TRBJ1-4; D perhaps matches TRBD1 (5 bases). V lost 8 bases, J lost 8 bases, and 12 bases lay in between. CDR3 length: 12 amino acids. The CDR3 bases are TGTGCCAGCGGCAGGGTCGACGAAAAACTGTTTTTT. This codes for CASGRVDEKLFF.

This clone has a single count. The CDR3 loop is CASSQSQRSYEQYF. In nucleotides, the CDR3 is TGTGCCAGCAGCCAATCACAGAGATCCTACGAGCAGTACTTC. The rearrangement links TRBV5-4 to TRBJ2-7; D is unclear. Germline CDR1 and CDR2: SGHNT and YYREEE (reference sequence). The CDR3 covers 14 residues. V lost 4 bases and J 1 base, leaving 12 bases between the germline ends.

The chain uses TRBV30 and TRBJ1-1; 7 bases map to TRBD1. The length of the CDR3 is 12 residues. After removal of 1 base from V and 5 bases from J, the junction contained 1 base not matched to a gene. The V gene's germline CDR1 is GTSNPN and CDR2 SVGIG (reference sequence). As DNA, the CDR3 is TGTGCCTGGAGTGCGACAGGGACTGAAGCTTTCTTT. Its translation is CAWSATGTEAFF.

This clone came up a few times. The CDR3 DNA follows: TGTGCCAGCAGCTTAATAGTAGCGGCCAACACCGGGGAGCTGTTTTTT. Translated, it gives CASSLIVAANTGELFF. The chain employs TRBV7-3 and TRBJ2-2; D may be TRBD2 (6 bases). Germline V gives CDR1 SGHTA, CDR2 FQGTGA. Trimming shortened V by 1 base and J by 2 bases, and 11 bases separated the two germline ends. The CDR3 covers 16 residues.

The genes are TRBV5-4 and TRBJ2-7, with D possibly called TRBD1 or TRBD2 (5 bases each). The CDR3 is 15 amino acids. The germline V and J ends were trimmed by 4 bases and 2 bases, with 16 bases remaining between them. Germline CDR1 and CDR2: SGHNT and YYREEE (reference sequence). The CDR3 DNA sequence: TGTGCCAGCAGCAGGGACCCAGGGATCACCTACGAGCAGTACTTC. Its protein product is CASSRDPGITYEQYF.

The CDR3 DNA reads TGTGCCAGCAGCTTAGAAGGGGACAGGGCCAATGAGCAGTTCTTC. Translation: CASSLEGDRANEQFF. The chain recombines TRBV7-2 with TRBJ2-1; 9 bases are shared with TRBD1. The length of the CDR3 is 15 residues. Trimming cost V 1 base and J 6 bases; bases outside gene matches: 4. Per germline, CDR1 SGHTA and CDR2 FQGNSA. Variable domain in full (rest from reference TRBV7-2 and TRBJ2-1): GAGVSQSPSNKVTEKGKDVELRCDPISGHTALYWYRQSLGQGLEFLIYFQGNSAPDKSGLPSDRFSAERTGGSVSTLTIQRTQQEDSAVYLCASSLEGDRANEQFFGPGTRLTVL.

The gene calls are TRBV7-2 and TRBJ1-2, with TRBD1 as a possible D gene (6 bases). The germline gives CDR1 SGHTA, CDR2 FQGNSA. There are 14 residues in the CDR3. The germline V and J ends were trimmed by 5 bases and 4 bases, with 14 bases remaining between them. The CDR3 loop is CASSRTVAFYGYTF. As DNA, the CDR3 is TGTGCCAGCAGCAGGACAGTCGCCTTCTATGGCTACACCTTC.

The genes are TRBV24-1 and TRBJ1-5, with TRBD1 matching 7 bases. Germline V gives CDR1 KGHDR, CDR2 SFDVKD. Trimming removed 4 bases from V and 10 bases from J; junction bases left unmatched: 9. The CDR3 is 14 residues long. CDR3 amino acids: CATSDRTGISPQHF. In nucleotides, the CDR3 is TGTGCCACCAGTGACCGGACAGGAATCAGCCCCCAGCATTTT.

The chain is built from TRBV7-2 and TRBJ1-2; unclear D gene. The CDR3 has 14 amino acids. Germline V lookup: CDR1 SGHTA, CDR2 FQGNSA. The V and J ends lost 3 bases and 4 bases respectively, with 12 bases between them. CDR3 DNA sequence: TGTGCCAGCAGCTTCGGGCAGCAGCTCTATGGCTACACCTTC. It specifies CASSFGQQLYGYTF.